These T cell receptor beta chains were read from a single sample in a study of blood T cells in healthy people across ages. One entry per CDR3 protein results from TCRdb running MiXCR on the 5' RACE reads. The sample has 650,000 to 1,000,000 distinct CDR3 sequences, 35% to 40% seen once; the top ten hold roughly 13%. The sequencing sample was made of blood. These receptors all stem from a young man in good health. Both conserved end residues are part of each CDR3. Each record gives: J gene, D gene, V gene, clone size, CDR3 protein, CDR3 DNA. D genes are given only for firm matches. Where a row states a size, it is once, few, many or the class of an expanded clone; other rows omit it.

TRBJ2-7 TRBD1 TRBV12-3/TRBV12-4 few CASASGGSEQYF TGTGCCAGCGCTTCAGGGGGCTCCGAGCAGTACTTC
TRBJ1-4 . TRBV7-9 . CASSLLGQEAWEKLFF TGTGCCAGCAGCTTACTGGGCCAGGAGGCTTGGGAAAAACTGTTTTTT
TRBJ2-1 . TRBV7-2 . CASSIRQARFYNEQFF TGTGCCAGCAGCATTCGACAGGCTCGATTCTACAATGAGCAGTTCTTC
TRBJ2-3 . TRBV10-3 . CAIGAGDTDTQYF TGTGCCATCGGTGCGGGCGACACAGATACGCAGTATTTT
TRBJ2-2 TRBD1 TRBV12-5 . CASGLSPGQGNTGELFF TGTGCTAGTGGTTTGTCGCCGGGACAGGGGAACACCGGGGAGCTGTTTTTT
TRBJ2-3 TRBD2 TRBV7-9 . CASSWAPSGPTDTQYF TGTGCCAGCAGCTGGGCGCCTAGCGGACCCACAGATACGCAGTATTTT
TRBJ2-7 TRBD1 TRBV10-3 few CAISEQGANEQYF TGTGCCATCAGTGAGCAGGGGGCCAACGAGCAGTACTTC
TRBJ2-1 TRBD2 TRBV4-3 . CASSQVGLAGNNEQFF TGCGCCAGCAGCCAAGTGGGGCTAGCGGGAAACAATGAGCAGTTCTTC
TRBJ1-1 . TRBV20-1 . CSATRGAEAFF TGCAGTGCTACTAGAGGGGCTGAAGCTTTCTTT
TRBJ2-7 . TRBV2 . CASSEEFSSAIFSYEQYF TGTGCCAGCAGTGAAGAGTTTAGTAGCGCGATATTTTCCTACGAGCAGTACTTC
TRBJ1-4 TRBD1 TRBV11-2 few CASSLGQGHAEKLFF TGTGCCAGCAGCTTAGGACAGGGCCACGCTGAAAAACTGTTTTTT
TRBJ2-1 . TRBV20-1 once CSATAGYKEQFF TGCAGTGCTACGGCCGGGTACAAGGAGCAGTTCTTC
TRBJ2-7 . TRBV21-1 . CASSTDSVLRYEQYF TGTGCCAGCAGCACCGACAGCGTCTTGAGGTACGAGCAGTACTTC
TRBJ2-7 . TRBV6-2/TRBV6-3 few CASSYLGRTNYEQYF TGTGCCAGCAGTTATTTGGGCAGAACTAACTACGAGCAGTACTTC
TRBJ1-6 . TRBV7-2 . CASSLGSTSPLHF TGTGCCAGCAGCTTAGGTTCTACTTCACCCCTCCACTTT
TRBJ2-5 . TRBV12-5 few CASGRDTLTQYF TGTGCTAGTGGTAGGGACACCCTGACCCAGTACTTC
TRBJ1-5 . TRBV12-3/TRBV12-4 . CASSSDRESNQPQHF TGTGCCAGCAGCTCCGACAGAGAAAGCAATCAGCCCCAGCATTTT
TRBJ1-2 . TRBV4-2 . CASSQDEGGRGWGYTF TGTGCCAGCAGCCAAGACGAAGGAGGGAGGGGTTGGGGCTACACCTTC
TRBJ1-1 . TRBV20-1 . CSAKKRGDTEAFF TGCAGTGCAAAAAAGAGGGGGGACACTGAAGCTTTCTTT
TRBJ1-1 . TRBV10-2 . CASSEKRYTEAFF TGCGCCAGCAGTGAGAAGCGATACACTGAAGCTTTCTTT
TRBJ2-7 . TRBV4-3 many CASSRELSYEQYF TGCGCCAGCAGCCGAGAACTCTCCTACGAGCAGTACTTC
TRBJ2-7 TRBD2 TRBV13 . CASMREGDTDYEQYF TGTGCCAGCATGCGGGAGGGGGACACCGACTACGAGCAGTACTTC
TRBJ1-2 TRBD1 TRBV5-1 few CASSAGPGTGAYGYTF TGCGCCAGCAGCGCGGGCCCCGGGACAGGGGCGTATGGCTACACCTTC
TRBJ2-1 . TRBV10-3 . CAISGGGRSYNEQFF TGTGCCATCAGTGGAGGGGGTCGTTCCTACAATGAGCAGTTCTTC
TRBJ1-2 . TRBV5-1 few CASETRGAKDNGYTF TGCGCCAGTGAGACAAGGGGGGCCAAGGATAATGGCTACACCTTC
TRBJ2-1 . TRBV5-5 few CASSFPAGALDEQFF TGTGCCAGCAGCTTCCCCGCAGGGGCCCTTGATGAGCAGTTCTTC
TRBJ2-2 . TRBV15 once CATSRDSNTGELFF TGTGCCACCAGCAGAGATTCGAACACCGGGGAGCTGTTTTTT
TRBJ1-2 . TRBV28 few CASAVATGGYTF TGTGCCAGCGCCGTCGCGACGGGTGGCTACACCTTC
TRBJ2-5 TRBD1 TRBV9 . CASSVRDSPYNEQYF TGTGCCAGCAGCGTAAGGGACAGCCCTTACAATGAGCAGTACTTC
TRBJ2-2 TRBD1 TRBV3-1 once CASSQGTGFDTGELFF TGTGCCAGCAGCCAAGGGACAGGGTTCGACACCGGGGAGCTGTTTTTT
TRBJ2-5 . TRBV4-3 . CASSQDRRDGTIQGTQYF TGCGCCAGCAGCCAAGACCGGAGGGATGGGACAATCCAAGGGACCCAGTACTTC
TRBJ2-3 . TRBV3-1 once CASSRRGATDTQYF TGTGCCAGCAGCCGCAGGGGAGCCACAGATACGCAGTATTTT
TRBJ2-5 . TRBV5-1 . CASTQQANGETQYF TGCGCCAGCACCCAACAGGCGAACGGGGAGACCCAGTACTTC